The present T cell receptor beta chain was sequenced within a study of blood T cell repertoires in COVID-19. Germline assignment: CDR1 LGHDT and CDR2 YNNKEL (reference sequence). The CDR3 totals 15 residues. Trimming removed 6 bases from V and 1 base from J, with 16 bases in between. Original processing notes: Amplification of reference gene primers provided the estimated nucleated cell counts. TCRdb's table, derived via immunoSEQ multiplex PCR, lists solely in-frame clones and lacks some. Clone size and the V and J calls come from that table; the DNA yielded D and trimming. The data contain roughly 250,000 clones, approximately 86% of them singletons.

This clonotype was sampled from a woman aged 45-59 years who had recovered from COVID-19. The chain is built from TRBV3-1 (or the pseudogene TRBV3-2) and TRBJ2-7, with D tentatively TRBD1 (5 bases). Sequencing input: PBMCs or T cells enriched from blood (not recorded which). CDR3 protein: CASRRTGLLSYEQYF. In nucleotides, the CDR3 is TGTGCCAGCAGACGTACAGGATTGCTGTCCTACGAGCAGTACTTC.